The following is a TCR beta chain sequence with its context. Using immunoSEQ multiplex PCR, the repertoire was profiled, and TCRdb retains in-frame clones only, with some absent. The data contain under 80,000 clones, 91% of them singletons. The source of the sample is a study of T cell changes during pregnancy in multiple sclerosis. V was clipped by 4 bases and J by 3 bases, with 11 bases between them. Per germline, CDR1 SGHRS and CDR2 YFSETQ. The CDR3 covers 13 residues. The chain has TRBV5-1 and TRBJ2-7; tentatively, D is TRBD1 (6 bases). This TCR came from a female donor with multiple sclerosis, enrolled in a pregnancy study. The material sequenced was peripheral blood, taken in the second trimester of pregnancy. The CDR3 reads CASSMDSYYEQYF. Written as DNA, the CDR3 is TGCGCCAGCAGCATGGACAGCTACTACGAGCAGTACTTC.